The T cell receptor (beta chain) under discussion was sequenced for a study of blood T cells in healthy people across ages. Regarding the study as a whole: Strong correlation was found linking TCR beta diversity to naive T cell percentage.

Turning to this clonotype: What it binds is unknown.

Between the trimmed V and J ends, which lost 1 base and 2 bases, there was a span of 13 bases. The CDR3 is made up of 15 amino acids. The germline V gene encodes CDR1 DFQATT and CDR2 SNEGSKA (reference sequence). A J-beta primer mix and a sample-barcoded 5' primer were used in a second PCR of about 6 to 12 cycles. Every single cDNA molecule received a tag from a template-switch adaptor with 12 random nucleotides. TCRdb fed the 5' RACE reads into MiXCR, producing one record per CDR3 protein. The sample shows 1.2 million to 1.5 million distinct CDR3 sequences, approximately 60% of them seen only once. The clonotype was recovered from a man aged 18 to 29 in good health. The chain employs TRBV20-1 and TRBJ2-3; a weak D match, TRBD1 (6 bases). Sequenced input: blood. The CDR3 region has the DNA TGCAGTGCTAGAGTAAGGGGACACACCACAGATACGCAGTATTTT. This sequence encodes CSARVRGHTTDTQYF.